The 13 T cell receptor beta chains below were found in one sample sequenced in a study of T cell clones after liver transplantation. Sequenced by immunoSEQ multiplex PCR; TCRdb stores in-frame clones only, minus some. The sample consists of some 60,000 clones, 70% of them appearing once. The source was CD4+ T cells from blood, collected at the roughly 16-month timepoint. Receptor source: a human patient who received a liver transplant. A share of the T cells may be of graft donor origin.

This rearrangement joins TRBV29-1 to TRBJ1-2; D possibly corresponds to TRBD1 (5 bases). CDR1 SQVTM and CDR2 ANQGSEA come from the germline V gene. V was pared by 6 bases and J by 8 bases, with 19 bases between. CDR3 length: 13 amino acids. For the CDR3, the DNA is TGCAGCGTCCCGTTCAGGGTCGGTGAAGGCTACACCTTC. Translating it yields CSVPFRVGEGYTF.

This CDR3 reads CSARRGDTQYF. The CDR3 DNA follows: TGCAGCGCCCGGCGAGGAGATACGCAGTATTTT. This rearrangement joins TRBV29-1 to TRBJ2-3; D not resolved. V lost 7 bases and J 5 bases, leaving 10 bases between the germline ends. Germline V gene sequence: CDR1 SQVTM, CDR2 ANQGSEA. The length of the CDR3 is 11 residues.

The J gene is TRBJ1-2, the V gene TRBV6-6; D is unclear. CDR3 length equals 13 residues. Per the germline V gene, CDR1 is MNHNY and CDR2 is SVGAGI (reference sequence). V shed 4 bases and J shed 4 bases, with 10 bases lying between them. This chain's CDR3 is CASSSRQFYGYTF. CDR3 DNA sequence: TGTGCCAGCAGTTCAAGACAATTCTATGGCTACACCTTC.

The J gene is TRBJ2-3, the V gene TRBV5-1; TRBD2 matches 11 bases. Trimming removed 4 bases from V and 1 base from J; junction bases left unmatched: 8. Germline assignment: CDR1 SGHRS and CDR2 YFSETQ. CDR3 length: 17 residues. The CDR3 DNA follows: TGCGCCAGCAGCCCTCGACTAGCGGGGATCCGCACAGATACGCAGTATTTT. Protein sequence: CASSPRLAGIRTDTQYF. The full variable domain, with the rest looked up from reference TRBV5-1 and TRBJ2-3, is KAGVTQTPRYLIKTRGQQVTLSCSPISGHRSVSWYQQTPGQGLQFLFEYFSETQRNKGNFPGRFSGRQFSNSRSEMNVSTLELGDSALYLCASSPRLAGIRTDTQYFGPGTRLTVL.

This chain links TRBV7-2 with TRBJ2-6; D perhaps matches TRBD1 (5 bases). Germline lookup yields CDR1 SGHTA and CDR2 FQGNSA. This CDR3 contains 15 residues. The germline V and J ends were trimmed by 5 bases and 0 bases, with 8 bases remaining between them. The CDR3 DNA reads TGTGCCAGCAGCCAACAGGCCTCTGGGGCCAACGTCCTGACTTTC. Protein: CASSQQASGANVLTF.

The chain links TRBV5-6 to TRBJ1-2; TRBD1 matches at 8 bases. CDR1 and CDR2 from the germline V gene are SGHDT and YYEEEE. V shed 5 bases and J 4 bases; nucleotides not matched to a gene: 16. The CDR3 has 17 amino acids. CDR3 in amino acids: CASRSAGLQGEGYGYTF. CDR3 in DNA: TGTGCCAGCAGGTCGGCCGGCCTACAGGGGGAGGGCTATGGCTACACCTTC.

This clone was found a few times. The chain joins TRBV5-4 to TRBJ2-2; D is unresolved. Per germline, CDR1 SGHNT and CDR2 YYREEE (reference sequence). This CDR3 contains 13 residues. Trimming took off 2 bases at V and 1 base at J, with 3 bases between the two ends. CDR3 loop: CASSLQNTGELFF. As DNA, the CDR3 is TGTGCCAGCAGCTTACAGAACACCGGGGAGCTGTTTTTT.

The V gene is TRBV11-2, the J gene TRBJ2-5; D unclear. V shed 3 bases and J shed 4 bases, with 3 bases lying between them. The germline V gene encodes CDR1 SGHAT and CDR2 FQNNGV. CDR3 length: 11 residues. CDR3 sequence: CASSLAETQYF. The CDR3 DNA sequence: TGTGCCAGCAGCTTGGCAGAGACCCAGTACTTC.

This clone was detected only a few times. The rearrangement links TRBV29-1 to TRBJ1-1; 9 bases line up with TRBD1. V trimming: 6 bases; J trimming: 11 bases; junction bases outside the gene matches: 10. Per the germline V gene, CDR1 is SQVTM and CDR2 is ANQGSEA. The CDR3 spans 12 residues. The CDR3 protein is CSVNTGGSLAFF. The CDR3 bases are TGCAGCGTCAATACAGGGGGCAGTCTGGCTTTCTTT.

This clone was found a few times. This chain links TRBV30 with TRBJ1-1; D might be TRBD1 (6 bases). The CDR3 has 15 amino acids. Looked up from germline, CDR1 is GTSNPN and CDR2 is SVGIG (reference sequence). Between the trimmed V and J ends, which lost 0 bases and 5 bases, there was a span of 16 bases. In DNA form, the CDR3 reads TGTGCCTGGAGTGTAGGAGGGGGATTAAGAACTGAAGCTTTCTTT. It encodes CAWSVGGGLRTEAFF.

The chain links TRBV5-1 to TRBJ2-3; D is undetermined. This CDR3 is built from 11 residues. The germline V and J ends were trimmed by 0 bases and 5 bases, with 1 base remaining between them. In germline, CDR1 is SGHRS, CDR2 YFSETQ. The chain's CDR3 is CASSLEDTQYF. In DNA form, the CDR3 reads TGCGCCAGCAGCTTGGAAGATACGCAGTATTTT.

The rearrangement links TRBV9 to TRBJ2-2; 7 bases are shared with TRBD2. Germline CDR1 and CDR2: SGDLS and YYNGEE. The ends lost 4 bases at V and 4 bases at J; junction bases unmatched: 4. The CDR3 extends over 14 amino acids. This CDR3 is CASSPGGSTGELFF. The CDR3 nucleotides read TGTGCCAGCAGCCCCGGGGGGAGCACCGGGGAGCTGTTTTTT.

Only a few counts were recorded for this clone. The V call is TRBV15, the J call TRBJ2-3, with unresolved D. The germline V and J ends were trimmed by 1 base and 0 bases, with 8 bases remaining between them. Germline lookup yields CDR1 LNHNV and CDR2 YYDKDF (reference sequence). The CDR3 runs 15 residues. CDR3 sequence (DNA): TGTGCCACCAGCAGAGCAGACCGGAGCACAGATACGCAGTATTTT. This translates into CATSRADRSTDTQYF.